The 7 T cell receptor beta chains below all came from one sample that was sequenced in a study of blood T cell repertoires in COVID-19. Sequencing was performed with immunoSEQ multiplex PCR; in TCRdb, only in-frame clones are kept and a portion is missing. The profile shows fewer than 350,000 clones, nearly 90% of them singletons. The source material was peripheral blood. These TCRs come from a man between 18 and 29 years old with active or convalescent COVID-19.

CDR3 nucleotide sequence: TGCGCCAGCAGCCAAGAGACCAGGGTTAACACCGGGGAGCTGTTTTTT. This sequence encodes CASSQETRVNTGELFF. The chain is built from TRBV4-1 and TRBJ2-2; D possibly corresponds to TRBD1 (5 bases). From germline, CDR1 is MGHRA and CDR2 YSYEKL. This CDR3 region has 16 residues. The ends were cut back, 0 bases at V and 2 bases at J, with 10 bases in the middle.

The chain links TRBV13 to TRBJ1-2; no firm D call. Trimming pared 2 bases from V and 2 bases from J, leaving 9 bases between. CDR1 and CDR2 from the germline V gene are PRHDT and FYEKMQ (reference sequence). CDR3 length: 14 residues. CDR3 DNA sequence: TGTGCCAGCAGCTTAATGCCCGGGAACTATGGCTACACCTTC. Protein: CASSLMPGNYGYTF. Combining the CDR3 with reference TRBV13 and TRBJ1-2 gives the whole variable domain AAGVIQSPRHLIKEKRETATLKCYPIPRHDTVYWYQQGPGQDPQFLISFYEKMQSDKGSIPDRFSAQQFSDYHSELNMSSLELGDSALYFCASSLMPGNYGYTFGSGTRLTVV.

The rearrangement uses TRBV11-3 and TRBJ1-1; D gene uncertain. CDR1 is SGHNT, CDR2 YENEEA, per germline. This CDR3 has 13 residues. V was cut by 3 bases and J by 4 bases, with 9 bases left in between. The CDR3 spells CASSLNTVTEAFF. CDR3 DNA: TGTGCCAGCAGCTTGAATACGGTCACTGAAGCTTTCTTT.

The chain joins TRBV9 to TRBJ2-7, with 9 bases lining up with TRBD1. The CDR3 consists of 16 residues. Germline V gives CDR1 SGDLS, CDR2 YYNGEE. With 3 bases clipped from V and 6 bases from J, the junction kept 13 bases outside the gene matches. In DNA form, the CDR3 reads TGTGCCAGCAGCGCGAGGTCGTCCCGGGACAGGGCCGAGCAGTACTTC. Its protein product is CASSARSSRDRAEQYF.

The V and J genes are TRBV19 and TRBJ2-1, with D possibly being TRBD1 (6 bases). Germline-derived CDR1 and CDR2 are LNHDA and SQIVND (reference sequence). The CDR3 has 14 amino acids. Trimming cost V 1 base and J 9 bases, with 13 bases left between them. The CDR3 DNA is TGTGCCAGTAGTATAGGTCAGGGGATGGGTGAGCAGTTCTTC. Encoded protein: CASSIGQGMGEQFF.

The V gene is TRBV7-2, the J gene TRBJ1-5; D possibly corresponds to TRBD1 (5 bases). Germline lookup yields CDR1 SGHTA and CDR2 FQGNSA. The CDR3 sequence is 14 residues long. Between the trimmed V and J ends, which lost 2 bases and 4 bases, there was a span of 9 bases. The CDR3 loop reads CASSLKGANQPQHF. In DNA form, the CDR3 reads TGTGCCAGCAGCTTAAAAGGGGCAAATCAGCCCCAGCATTTT.

As to this clone: Other DNA sequences in this sample translate to the same CDR3. The chain joins TRBV7-9 to TRBJ1-1; unclear D gene. V gave up 2 bases and J gave up 5 bases, with 9 bases separating them. CDR3 length equals 13 residues. CDR1 and CDR2 from the germline V gene are SEHNR and FQNEAQ (reference sequence). CDR3 DNA sequence: TGTGCCAGCAGCTTATCGGGTGGGACTGAAGCTTTCTTT. Translation: CASSLSGGTEAFF. The complete variable domain, with remaining parts taken from reference TRBV7-9 and TRBJ1-1, reads DTGVSQNPRHKITKRGQNVTFRCDPISEHNRLYWYRQTLGQGPEFLTYFQNEAQLEKSRLLSDRFSAERPKGSFSTLEIQRTEQGDSAMYLCASSLSGGTEAFFGQGTRLTVV.